Sequencing of this T cell receptor beta chain was carried out in a study of OX40 agonist ivuxolimab in advanced cancers. The assay was immunoSEQ multiplex PCR, and TCRdb's table has in-frame clones only and misses some. The sample yields around 100,000 clones, 85% to 95% seen once. In germline, CDR1 is MDHEN, CDR2 SYDVKM. The CDR3 totals 15 residues. The V gene lost 2 bases and the J gene lost 2 bases, with 12 bases spanning the gap. Of note for this clone: Its antigen remains unidentified.

Study-level points and caveats: On average, CD8+ T cells showed a greater number of expanded clones than CD4+.

The specimen comprised CD4+ or CD8+ T cells sorted from blood, sampled in a trial of the OX40 agonist ivuxolimab. The TCR originated in an adult with an advanced solid tumor such as melanoma, head and neck, liver or kidney cancer. The rearrangement uses TRBV28 and TRBJ1-2; no reliable D call. CDR3 sequence reads: CASSLPAVQNYGYTF. CDR3 DNA sequence: TGTGCCAGCAGTTTACCCGCAGTTCAAAACTATGGCTACACCTTC.